This is a list of T cell receptor beta chains from one sample in a study of T cell responses to AZD1222 COVID-19 vaccine. Method: immunoSEQ multiplex PCR; TCRdb's copy keeps in-frame clones and lacks some. The profile shows 95,000 to 150,000 clones, 80% to 90% of them singletons. The starting material was peripheral blood, obtained on day 0 of AZD1222 vaccination. The receptor set was obtained from an adult in good health. Each CDR3 is given without its conserved first and last residue. Fields, in order: V gene, J gene, D gene, CDR3 length, CDR3 protein. D genes are given only for firm matches.

TRBV5-5	TRBJ2-7	-	9	ASSLPYEQY
TRBV6-5	TRBJ1-2	-	13	ASRPQQGRIYGYT
TRBV6-2/TRBV6-3	TRBJ1-1	-	12	ASSRTRSNTEAF
TRBV5-6	TRBJ2-2	-	17	ASTISGAWGRTNTGELF
TRBV7-9	TRBJ1-2	-	14	ASSPPAGGAVEGYT
TRBV7-2	TRBJ2-5	TRBD2	12	ASSLRGGSETQY
TRBV5-6	TRBJ2-1	-	12	ASSLYTRGNEQF
TRBV10-3	TRBJ1-5	-	12	AISEGSVNQPQH
TRBV27	TRBJ2-3	-	12	ASTRTAGTDTQY
TRBV6-2/TRBV6-3	TRBJ1-4	-	14	ASSSGSPMLSEKLF
TRBV2	TRBJ1-1	TRBD1	12	ASRVDRGPGEAF
TRBV18	TRBJ2-4	TRBD2	14	ASSPRTSGTKNIQY
TRBV28	TRBJ1-5	-	13	ASSFTTVGNQPQH
TRBV5-1	TRBJ2-7	-	13	ASSLGTSLSYEQY
TRBV18	TRBJ1-5	TRBD1	18	ASSPRSWDRVRYGNQPQH
TRBV30	TRBJ2-4	TRBD1	13	AWNNGQGLRDIQY
TRBV9	TRBJ2-2	-	13	ASTGLGAGTGELF
TRBV14	TRBJ1-1	-	11	ASSRAGNTEAF
TRBV5-1	TRBJ1-1	-	13	ASSLYRGPNTEAF
TRBV7-2	TRBJ2-7	-	12	ASNLGVGSYEQY
TRBV5-1	TRBJ2-7	TRBD2	13	ASSLESLAGGEQY
TRBV6-5	TRBJ1-1	-	13	ASSYSATGSPEAF
TRBV28	TRBJ2-7	-	15	ASSLEAVGRLSYEQY
TRBV7-9	TRBJ2-5	TRBD2	13	ASSVGIAGPMGQY
TRBV6-5	TRBJ2-7	TRBD1	12	ASSPDRVLNEQY
TRBV30	TRBJ2-1	-	12	ASFRTSSYNEQF
TRBV27	TRBJ2-3	-	13	ASSSQTVGRGTQY
TRBV7-9	TRBJ1-2	-	12	ASSYNRDPYGYT
TRBV6-1	TRBJ1-1	-	11	ASSSASGTEAF
TRBV4-3	TRBJ2-3	-	14	ASSNLRAGGTDTQY
TRBV7-8	TRBJ2-1	-	10	ASSSVGFRQF
TRBV2	TRBJ1-2	-	10	ASSDSNYGYT
TRBV4-2	TRBJ2-3	-	13	ASSLRLESTDTQY
TRBV7-8	TRBJ2-3	-	17	ASSLRLRGSLFGTDTQY
TRBV11-2	TRBJ2-2	TRBD2	18	ASSLDFVWEGQGEAGELF
TRBV5-4	TRBJ1-1	TRBD1	14	ASSLGHRGVNTEAF
TRBV11-2	TRBJ2-7	TRBD1	10	ASSFDREQQY
TRBV18	TRBJ1-1	-	13	ASSPRQPGATEAF
TRBV12-3/TRBV12-4	TRBJ2-1	-	11	ASRHLDHNEQF
TRBV5-6	TRBJ1-6	-	13	ASSLGRGYNSPLH
TRBV27	TRBJ1-5	-	12	ASSPGPSNQPQH
TRBV27	TRBJ2-1	TRBD2	14	ASSLGGGLAVGEQF
TRBV18	TRBJ1-3	TRBD1	16	ASSPEGQGSRSGNTIY
TRBV19	TRBJ1-2	-	10	ASSKDGYGYT